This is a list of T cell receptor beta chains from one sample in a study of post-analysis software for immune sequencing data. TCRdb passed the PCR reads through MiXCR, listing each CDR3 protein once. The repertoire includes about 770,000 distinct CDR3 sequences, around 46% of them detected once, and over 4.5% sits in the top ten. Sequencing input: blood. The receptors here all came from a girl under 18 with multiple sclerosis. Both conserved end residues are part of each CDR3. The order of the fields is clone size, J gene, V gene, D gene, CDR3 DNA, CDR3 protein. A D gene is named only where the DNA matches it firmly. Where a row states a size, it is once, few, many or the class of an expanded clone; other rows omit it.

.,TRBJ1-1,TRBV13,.,TGTGCCAGCAGCCTCTCTCTCACGGGAGCTTTCTTT,CASSLSLTGAFF
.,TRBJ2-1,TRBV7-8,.,TGTGCCAGCAGCTTAGTAGAAGTTTACAATGAGCAGTTCTTC,CASSLVEVYNEQFF
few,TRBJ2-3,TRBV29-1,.,TGCAGCGTTGGGCCAATGGGCACAGATACGCAGTATTTT,CSVGPMGTDTQYF
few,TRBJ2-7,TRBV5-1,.,TGCGCCAGCAGCTTGGTGGGCGTACCCTACGAGCAGTACTTC,CASSLVGVPYEQYF
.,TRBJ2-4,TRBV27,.,TGTGCCAGCAGTTTATCCAGGAAAAACATTCAGTACTTC,CASSLSRKNIQYF
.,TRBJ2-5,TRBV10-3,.,TGTGCCATCAGTGAGTCGAATGGCGGAGAGACCCAGTACTTC,CAISESNGGETQYF
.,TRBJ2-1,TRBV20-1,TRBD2,TGCAGTGCCCCCGGGACTAGTAATGAGCAGTTCTTC,CSAPGTSNEQFF
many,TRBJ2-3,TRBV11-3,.,TGTGCCAGCAGCTTAGGGCGGACCACAGATACGCAGTATTTT,CASSLGRTTDTQYF
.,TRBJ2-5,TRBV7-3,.,TGTGCCAGCAGCTTAAAGTCGGGAGAGACCCAGTACTTC,CASSLKSGETQYF
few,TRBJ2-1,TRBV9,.,TGTGCCAGCAGCCCCCGGACAGGGAGGGTATCCTACAATGAGCAGTTCTTC,CASSPRTGRVSYNEQFF
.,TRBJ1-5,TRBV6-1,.,TGTGCCAGCGACCTTGGGCAGCGCCATCAGCCCCAGCATTTT,CASDLGQRHQPQHF
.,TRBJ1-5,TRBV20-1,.,TGCAGTGCTAGAGATCTAAAGGGATTTCAGCCCCAGCATTTT,CSARDLKGFQPQHF
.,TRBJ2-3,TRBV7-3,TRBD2,TGTGCCAGCAGCTTTACTAGCGGTAGCGCAGATACGCAGTATTTT,CASSFTSGSADTQYF
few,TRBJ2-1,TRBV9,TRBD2,TGTGCCAGCAGCGTAGGGACTAGCGGGAGGGCCGATGAGCAGTTCTTC,CASSVGTSGRADEQFF
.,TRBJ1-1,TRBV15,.,TGTGCCTCCGTCCGGGGGACTGAAGCTTTCTTT,CASVRGTEAFF
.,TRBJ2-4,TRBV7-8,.,TGTGCCAGCAGCTCCCACAATGAGCAGTACTTC,CASSSHNEQYF
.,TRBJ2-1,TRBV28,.,TGTGCCAGCAGTTTACGGGAGCGGTGGGATGGTGAGCAGTTCTTC,CASSLRERWDGEQFF
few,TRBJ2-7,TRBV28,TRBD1,TGTGCCAGCAGTTTCCGGGACAGGGCTAACTACGAGCAGTACTTC,CASSFRDRANYEQYF
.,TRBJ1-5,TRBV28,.,TGTGCCAGCAGTTTATCTTGGGACAATCAGCCCCAGCATTTT,CASSLSWDNQPQHF
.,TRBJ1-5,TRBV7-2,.,TGTGCCAGCAGCTTAGAAGGGACGTTTGCGCAGCCCCAGCATTTT,CASSLEGTFAQPQHF
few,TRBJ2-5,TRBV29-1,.,TGCAGCGTTGAAACCGTGGCAGGCGACCAAGAGACCCAGTACTTC,CSVETVAGDQETQYF
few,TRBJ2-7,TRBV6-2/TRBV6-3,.,TGTGCCAGCAGTTACCATCCCCGAGGGAATCTTTACTACGAGCAGTACTTC,CASSYHPRGNLYYEQYF
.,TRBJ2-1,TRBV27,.,TGTGCCAGCAGTTTGGGGGCGGACCCAGTCAATGAGCAGTTCTTC,CASSLGADPVNEQFF
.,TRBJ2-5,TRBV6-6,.,TGTGCCAGCAGCCCCGGGGTCCCGCAGTACTTC,CASSPGVPQYF
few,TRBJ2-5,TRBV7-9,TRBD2,TGTGCCAGCAGCTTAGCAGGCGGGAGCCTGGAGACCCAGTACTTC,CASSLAGGSLETQYF
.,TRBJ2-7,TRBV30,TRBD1,TGTGCCTGGAGTCCCCGGACAGGCCGGATCTACGAGCAGTACTTC,CAWSPRTGRIYEQYF
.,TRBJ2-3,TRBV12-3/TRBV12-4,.,TGTGCCAGCAGTTTCATACTGACCACAGATACGCAGTATTTT,CASSFILTTDTQYF
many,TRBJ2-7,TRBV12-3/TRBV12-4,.,TGTGCCAGCAGTTCTAGGGGTGACGAGCAGTACTTC,CASSSRGDEQYF
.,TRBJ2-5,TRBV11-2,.,TGTGCCAGCAGCCCCCGCCCAATCCAAGAGACCCAGTACTTC,CASSPRPIQETQYF
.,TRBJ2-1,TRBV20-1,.,TGCAGTGCTTCCGCCCTACGGGGAGGGGGCTACAATGAGCAGTTCTTC,CSASALRGGGYNEQFF
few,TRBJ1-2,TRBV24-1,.,TGTGCCACCAGTCCAACAGGGAGGGGTGGCTACACCTTC,CATSPTGRGGYTF
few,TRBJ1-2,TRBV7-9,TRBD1,TGTGCCAGCAGCTCCAGGGGGCACGGCTACACCTTC,CASSSRGHGYTF
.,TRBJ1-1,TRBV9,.,TGTGCCAGCAGCGAAAGTCGCACTGGGCCGAACACTGAAGCTTTCTTT,CASSESRTGPNTEAFF
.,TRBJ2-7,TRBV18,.,TGTGCCAGCTCATCCGAAACCTCCTACGAGCAGTACTTC,CASSSETSYEQYF
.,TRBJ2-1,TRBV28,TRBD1,TGTGCCAGCAGTTTCCGGGCACAGGGGGCGGTTAAGAAGGAGCAGTTCTTC,CASSFRAQGAVKKEQFF
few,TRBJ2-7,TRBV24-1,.,TGTGCCACCAGTGATCCCGGGTTGGTCGAGCAGTACTTC,CATSDPGLVEQYF
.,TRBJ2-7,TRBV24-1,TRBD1,TGTGCCACCAGTGACCCCGAGGGACAGGGCGGCCACGAGCAGTACTTC,CATSDPEGQGGHEQYF
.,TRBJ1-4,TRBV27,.,TGTGCCAGCAGTTTATCGGCGGGGTCGGGTGAAAAACTGTTTTTT,CASSLSAGSGEKLFF
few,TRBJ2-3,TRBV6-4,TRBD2,TGTGCCAGCAGTCAAGATCCAGCGGGAGGGTCGGATACGCAGTATTTT,CASSQDPAGGSDTQYF
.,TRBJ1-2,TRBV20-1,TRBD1,TGCAGTGCTCGCCGGGACAGGGTGACCGGCTACACCTTC,CSARRDRVTGYTF
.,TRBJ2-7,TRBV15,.,TGTGCCACCAGCAGAGTCCTGGTAGGCGAGCAGTACTTC,CATSRVLVGEQYF
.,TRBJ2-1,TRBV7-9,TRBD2,TGTGCCAGCAGCGCCTTACTAGCGGTCTACAATGAGCAGTTCTTC,CASSALLAVYNEQFF
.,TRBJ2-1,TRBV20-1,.,TGCAGTGCGGGAAGGGCTAGCGCCAACAATGAGCAGTTCTTC,CSAGRASANNEQFF
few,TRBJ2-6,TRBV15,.,TGTGCCACCAGCAGAGACCCAGCTTCTGGGGCCAACGTCCTGACTTTC,CATSRDPASGANVLTF